One and the same sample provided the 22 T cell receptor beta chains below, sequenced in a study of T cells in Graves' hyperthyroidism and ophthalmopathy. Amplification of TCR beta CDR3 regions was performed using RNA transcripts as template. HTBI primers were the set used in a first-round RT-PCR of the TCR CDR3. TCRdb called the multiplex PCR reads again in MiXCR, with one record for every CDR3 protein. The sample includes approximately 610,000 distinct CDR3 sequences, 16% of them seen just once. The sequencing input was blood. The source is a woman between 18 and 30 years old with Graves' hyperthyroidism.

This clonotype was counted many times. The chain employs TRBV7-2 and TRBJ2-3; D remains ambiguous. CDR1 SGHTA and CDR2 FQGNSA come from the germline V gene. This CDR3 has 13 residues. The ends were cut back, 1 base at V and 7 bases at J, with 9 bases in the middle. The CDR3 spells CASSLGRRNTQYF. CDR3 DNA: TGTGCCAGCAGCTTAGGTCGACGGAATACGCAGTATTTT.

This chain links TRBV19 with TRBJ2-7, with D unresolved. CDR1 LNHDA and CDR2 SQIVND come from the germline V gene (reference sequence). V shed 3 bases and J shed 0 bases, with 6 bases lying between them. CDR3 length: 13 residues. The CDR3 region has the DNA TGTGCCAGTAGTATCCACGGCTCCTACGAGCAGTACTTC. Translated, it gives CASSIHGSYEQYF.

Many counts were recorded for this clonotype. This chain connects TRBV30 to TRBJ1-2; 8 bases map to TRBD1. Germline-derived CDR1 and CDR2 are GTSNPN and SVGIG (reference sequence). The CDR3 consists of 13 residues. The V segment lost 5 bases and the J segment 8 bases; nucleotides outside the gene matches: 10. CDR3 amino acids: CAWYPGQAGGYTF. The CDR3 nucleotides are TGTGCCTGGTATCCGGGACAGGCTGGCGGCTACACCTTC.

This clonotype was seen repeatedly, ten times or more. In nucleotides, the CDR3 is TGTGCCAGCAGCTTGTCCCCCGGGGTGTACGAGCAGTACTTC. Protein product: CASSLSPGVYEQYF. The chain is built from TRBV7-8 and TRBJ2-7; a possible D gene is TRBD2 (5 bases). Trimming pared 3 bases from V and 4 bases from J, leaving 13 bases between. The CDR3 extends over 14 amino acids. Germline V CDR1 and CDR2: SGHVS, FQNEAQ.

There are a few counts of this clonotype. CDR3 DNA sequence: TGCGCCAGCAGGGGCGAATTCGGAGAGCAGTACTTC. Protein: CASRGEFGEQYF. The chain joins TRBV5-1 to TRBJ2-7; no firm D call. The germline V gene has CDR1 SGHRS and CDR2 YFSETQ. Trimming stripped 5 bases from V and 7 bases from J, with 13 bases between. CDR3 length: 12 residues.

This clonotype was seen at least ten times. This chain links TRBV24-1 with TRBJ2-3, with TRBD2 as a possible D gene (6 bases). Trimming pared 4 bases from V and 7 bases from J, leaving 26 bases between. Germline CDR1 is KGHDR and CDR2 is SFDVKD. The CDR3 has 18 residues. In DNA, the CDR3 is TGTGCCACCAGTGAGGGGACGTCGAGGTCGCAGGGAGGAAATACGCAGTATTTT. This translates into CATSEGTSRSQGGNTQYF.

As for this clonotype: It may be a read error: a sequence one base away is much more abundant. The V call is TRBV7-9, the J call TRBJ2-5; no clear D. Germline loops: CDR1 SEHNR, CDR2 FQNEAQ (reference sequence). The CDR3 runs 11 residues. V was clipped by 0 bases and J by 9 bases, with 5 bases between them. This chain's CDR3 is CASSLAGPQYF. In DNA, the CDR3 is TGTGCCAGCAGCTTAGCAGGGCCCCAGTACTTC.

This clonotype was recorded many times. The chain has TRBV11-3 and TRBJ2-7; D possibly uses TRBD1 or TRBD2 (5 bases each). Trimming stripped 5 bases from V and 2 bases from J, with 16 bases between. The V gene's germline CDR1 is SGHNT and CDR2 YENEEA. The CDR3 contains 15 residues. CDR3: CASSHIRDGAYEQYF. In nucleotides, the CDR3 is TGTGCCAGCAGCCATATCCGGGACGGAGCCTACGAGCAGTACTTC.

This clonotype showed up many times. V gene TRBV28 combines with J gene TRBJ1-5; D remains unclear. Germline V CDR1 and CDR2: MDHEN, SYDVKM. Trimming shortened V by 7 bases and J by 6 bases, and 10 bases separated the two germline ends. CDR3 length: 12 residues. The CDR3 bases are TGTGCCAGCACAGGACTGGGTCAGCCCCAGCATTTT. Protein: CASTGLGQPQHF.

This clonotype was seen more than once but under ten times. The V and J genes are TRBV6-4 and TRBJ2-1, with 8 positions matching TRBD2. The germline gives CDR1 MRHNA, CDR2 SNTAGT. V lost 4 bases to trimming and J lost 6 bases; unmatched junction nucleotides: 5. The CDR3 has 14 amino acids. The DNA of the CDR3 is TGTGCCAGCAGTGTGGGCGGGACTAGCAATGAGCAGTTCTTC. It yields the protein CASSVGGTSNEQFF.

This clonotype came up a few times. The chain uses TRBV20-1 and TRBJ1-1; D unresolved. The V end lost 3 bases, the J end lost 1 base, and 15 bases lay between the germline ends. This CDR3 is 15 amino acids long. Germline V gene sequence: CDR1 DFQATT, CDR2 SNEGSKA (reference sequence). The CDR3 DNA reads TGCAGTGCTAGCCACAGCGAAAAGCCGAACACTGAAGCTTTCTTT. It is translated as CSASHSEKPNTEAFF.

This clonotype was seen ten or more times. This chain joins TRBV5-1 and TRBJ1-3, with D unresolved. Deletions cut 3 bases from V and 0 bases from J, with 10 bases between. Germline V gene sequence: CDR1 SGHRS, CDR2 YFSETQ. This CDR3 comprises 15 residues. CDR3 in DNA: TGCGCCAGCAGCTGGACGGGAGACTCTGGAAACACCATATATTTT. This gives the protein CASSWTGDSGNTIYF.

This clonotype was detected ten times or more. The chain employs TRBV15 and TRBJ1-2; D perhaps matches TRBD1 (6 bases). The CDR3 runs to 14 residues. The germline V and J ends were trimmed by 6 bases and 6 bases, with 17 bases remaining between them. The germline CDR1 and CDR2 sequences are LNHNV and YYDKDF (reference sequence). The CDR3 loop is CATSVKGTRHGYTF. The CDR3 region has the DNA TGTGCCACCAGTGTAAAGGGGACACGACATGGCTACACCTTC. Complete variable domain (other parts from reference TRBV15 and TRBJ1-2): DAMVIQNPRYQVTQFGKPVTLSCSQTLNHNVMYWYQQKSSQAPKLLFHYYDKDFNNEADTPDNFQSRRPNTSFCFLDIRSPGLGDTAMYLCATSVKGTRHGYTFGSGTRLTVV.

In its sample, this clonotype was seen a few times. The V and J genes are TRBV18 and TRBJ2-5, with D unresolved. CDR1 KGHSH and CDR2 LQKENI come from the germline V gene. Trimming stripped 3 bases from V and 1 base from J, with 15 bases between. The CDR3 totals 16 residues. CDR3: CASSPPFPTLQETQYF. CDR3 coding DNA: TGTGCCAGCTCACCCCCTTTTCCGACCCTCCAAGAGACCCAGTACTTC.

J is TRBJ1-1 and V is TRBV5-1, with D maybe TRBD1 (6 bases). This CDR3 has 14 amino acids. The germline CDR1 and CDR2 sequences are SGHRS and YFSETQ. V was clipped by 3 bases and J by 7 bases, with 16 bases between them. This CDR3 reads CASSSGTLNVEAFF. The DNA for the CDR3 is TGCGCCAGCAGCTCCGGGACATTGAACGTTGAAGCTTTCTTT.

V is TRBV5-4 and J is TRBJ1-1, with D tentatively TRBD1 (5 bases). Germline lookup yields CDR1 SGHNT and CDR2 YYREEE (reference sequence). The CDR3 runs to 14 residues. V was trimmed by 2 bases and J by 5 bases, leaving 13 bases between them. The CDR3 DNA is TGTGCCAGCAGCTTAGGGACCCAGTTGACTGAAGCTTTCTTT. Its protein is CASSLGTQLTEAFF.

The chain employs TRBV6-6 and TRBJ1-3, with no clear D. The germline V gene encodes CDR1 MNHNY and CDR2 SVGAGI (reference sequence). The CDR3 contains 16 residues. Trimming left V 0 bases short and J 0 bases short, with 9 bases between. The CDR3 bases are TGTGCCAGCAGTTACTCAGAGCACCTCTCTGGAAACACCATATATTTT. As protein: CASSYSEHLSGNTIYF.

This clonotype occurred a few times. V usage is TRBV7-6 and J usage is TRBJ1-6; 9 bases line up with TRBD1. The V gene end was trimmed by 2 bases and the J gene end by 0 bases; junction bases not matched to a gene: 11. Germline assignment: CDR1 SGHVS and CDR2 FNYEAQ. CDR3 length equals 20 residues. CDR3 nucleotides: TGTGCCAGCAGCTTATTCGACAGGGGGAAACCAAGCTCCTATAATTCACCCCTCCACTTT. Amino acids: CASSLFDRGKPSSYNSPLHF.

This clonotype turned up a few times. The rearrangement uses TRBV6-1 and TRBJ2-3; D is unclear. Per the germline V gene, CDR1 is MNHNS and CDR2 is SASEGT. CDR3 length: 11 amino acids. The V end was cut by 6 bases, the J end by 7 bases, with 8 bases between. CDR3 coding DNA: TGTGCCAGCAGGAAAGAGAATACGCAGTATTTT. It translates to CASRKENTQYF.

With respect to this clonotype: It may be a read error: a sequence one base away is much more abundant. This rearrangement joins TRBV20-1 to TRBJ1-1; D perhaps matches TRBD1 (6 bases). The V and J ends lost 3 bases and 10 bases respectively, with 15 bases between them. This CDR3 is built from 12 residues. Germline CDR1 is DFQATT and CDR2 is SNEGSKA (reference sequence). The CDR3 reads CSASGGGRGAFF. DNA of the CDR3: TGCAGTGCTAGTGGTGGGGGGCGGGGAGCTTTCTTT.

This clonotype was detected a few times. The chain carries TRBV18 and TRBJ1-3, with D unclear. The CDR3 runs to 16 residues. The ends were cut back, 3 bases at V and 4 bases at J, with 16 bases in the middle. Germline V CDR1 and CDR2: KGHSH, LQKENI. DNA of the CDR3: TGTGCCAGCTCACCTTGGACGGCTCAAGGGGGAAACACCATATATTTT. Protein: CASSPWTAQGGNTIYF.

This clonotype was picked up one time. V is TRBV5-1 and J is TRBJ2-6, with 12 nucleotides matching TRBD2. V dropped 5 bases and J dropped 0; count of bases not matched to a gene: 9. This CDR3 comprises 19 residues. Germline V gives CDR1 SGHRS, CDR2 YFSETQ. For the CDR3, the DNA is TGCGCCAGCAGTCATTCGACTAGCGGGGGACCCTCTGGGGCCAACGTCCTGACTTTC. This gives the protein CASSHSTSGGPSGANVLTF.